One sample yielded the 21 T cell receptor beta chains listed below, sequenced in a study of monozygotic twins with inflammatory bowel disease. From the 5' RACE reads, TCRdb lists one entry per CDR3 protein and no DNA. The sample table includes approximately 340,000 distinct CDR3 sequences. Sequenced input: blood. All receptors derive from a human donor with ulcerative colitis or Crohn's disease, or a healthy co-twin of an affected twin (not recorded which).

The chain employs TRBV14 and TRBJ2-3; TCRdb's assignment of TRBD1 cannot be checked, as there is no DNA. CDR1 SGHDN and CDR2 FVKESK come from the germline V gene. The length of the CDR3 is 15 residues. CDR3 protein: CASSLRQGWADTQYF.

This chain joins TRBV11-2 and TRBJ2-5; TCRdb's D call, TRBD1, is unchecked because there is no DNA. Looked up from germline, CDR1 is SGHAT and CDR2 is FQNNGV. The CDR3 has 12 residues. CDR3 sequence reads: CASVQVGETQYF.

The V and J genes are TRBV20-1 and TRBJ2-7; the TCRdb D gene call, TRBD1, has no DNA to confirm it. The CDR3 totals 14 residues. Germline V CDR1 and CDR2: DFQATT, SNEGSKA (reference sequence). The CDR3 here is CSARDQRGPYEQYF.

J is TRBJ2-3 and V is TRBV7-8; TCRdb designates TRBD2, a call that cannot be tested without DNA. Germline V gene sequence: CDR1 SGHVS, CDR2 FQNEAQ. The CDR3 loop spans 17 amino acids. The CDR3 sequence: CASSLATGGRGTDTQYF.

The CDR3 here is CASSLATGSLAAKASYNEQFF. This chain joins TRBV5-1 and TRBJ2-1; TCRdb reports TRBD2, a call that lacks DNA to check it against. This CDR3 region has 21 residues. The V gene's germline CDR1 is SGHRS and CDR2 YFSETQ.

CDR3 amino acids: CSARKAAMNTEAFF. The rearrangement links TRBV20-1 to TRBJ1-1. Germline-derived CDR1 and CDR2 are DFQATT and SNEGSKA (reference sequence). The CDR3 runs to 14 residues.

The CDR3 region is CASSVEGGTEAFF. The V and J genes are TRBV9 and TRBJ1-1; the D call of TRBD1 rests on TCRdb alone, since no DNA is present to check it. The CDR3 has 13 residues. From germline, CDR1 is SGDLS and CDR2 YYNGEE.

The chain has TRBV20-1 and TRBJ2-1; the D gene TCRdb calls, TRBD2, cannot be checked with no DNA. CDR3 length: 15 residues. Germline CDR1 DFQATT, CDR2 SNEGSKA (reference sequence). CDR3 amino acids: CSARDRVIPSDEQFF.

The genes are TRBV5-1 and TRBJ2-7. The CDR3 contains 13 residues. CDR1 and CDR2 from the germline V gene are SGHRS and YFSETQ. The CDR3 sequence is CASSSDSTYDQYF. The full variable domain, completed using reference TRBV5-1 and TRBJ2-7, is KAGVTQTPRYLIKTRGQQVTLSCSPISGHRSVSWYQQTPGQGLQFLFEYFSETQRNKGNFPGRFSGRQFSNSRSEMNVSTLELGDSALYLCASSSDSTYDQYFGPGTRLTVT.

The chain recombines TRBV20-1 with TRBJ2-1; the TRBD2 assignment by TCRdb is unverifiable without DNA. Germline V CDR1 and CDR2: DFQATT, SNEGSKA (reference sequence). The CDR3 extends over 14 amino acids. CDR3 amino acids: CSARSTSIRNEQFF.

The J gene is TRBJ1-2, the V gene TRBV3-1; with no DNA, the TCRdb D assignment of TRBD1 cannot be verified. Germline loops: CDR1 LGHDT, CDR2 YNNKEL (reference sequence). The CDR3 contains 12 residues. CDR3 loop: CASGQGARGYTF.

This chain connects TRBV6-1 to TRBJ1-2; TCRdb names TRBD1, which stays unverified in the absence of DNA. Looked up from germline, CDR1 is MNHNS and CDR2 is SASEGT. The CDR3 totals 16 residues. This CDR3 is CASSPIGEAPFEGYTF.

The chain has TRBV5-1 and TRBJ1-1. The germline V gene encodes CDR1 SGHRS and CDR2 YFSETQ. The CDR3 contains 14 residues. CDR3 residues: CASSLGRTNTEAFF. The entire variable domain, with the rest obtained from reference TRBV5-1 and TRBJ1-1, is as follows: KAGVTQTPRYLIKTRGQQVTLSCSPISGHRSVSWYQQTPGQGLQFLFEYFSETQRNKGNFPGRFSGRQFSNSRSEMNVSTLELGDSALYLCASSLGRTNTEAFFGQGTRLTVV.

This sequence joins TRBV30 and TRBJ1-1. This CDR3 is 13 amino acids long. The germline gives CDR1 GTSNPN, CDR2 SVGIG (reference sequence). CDR3 residues: CAWRLTENTEAFF.

The rearrangement links TRBV19 to TRBJ1-1. The CDR3 sequence is 14 residues long. Germline V gene lookup returns CDR1 LNHDA and CDR2 SQIVND (reference sequence). Here the CDR3 reads CASSTRASGTEAFF. Together with reference TRBV19 and TRBJ1-1, the CDR3 gives the full variable domain: DGGITQSPKYLFRKEGQNVTLSCEQNLNHDAMYWYRQDPGQGLRLIYYSQIVNDFQKGDIAEGYSVSREKKESFPLTVTSAQKNPTAFYLCASSTRASGTEAFFGQGTRLTVV.

The chain combines TRBV7-6 with TRBJ2-7; lacking DNA, the TRBD2 call made by TCRdb goes unchecked. This CDR3 has 19 residues. The germline V gene has CDR1 SGHVS and CDR2 FNYEAQ. CDR3 sequence reads: CASSSQPQLAGGGSYEQYF. The variable domain in full, completed from reference TRBV7-6 and TRBJ2-7, reads GAGVSQSPRYKVTKRGQDVALRCDPISGHVSLYWYRQALGQGPEFLTYFNYEAQQDKSGLPNDRFSAERPEGSISTLTIQRTEQRDSAMYRCASSSQPQLAGGGSYEQYFGPGTRLTVT.

V usage is TRBV5-1 and J usage is TRBJ1-5; absent DNA, TCRdb's TRBD1 call cannot be checked. CDR3 length equals 15 residues. From germline, CDR1 is SGHRS and CDR2 YFSETQ. The CDR3: CASSLGTGGNQPQHF.

The genes are TRBV7-2 and TRBJ2-1; TCRdb's D call of TRBD2 is untestable without DNA. The CDR3 consists of 14 residues. Germline V gene lookup returns CDR1 SGHTA and CDR2 FQGNSA. CDR3 residues: CASSFPSGNNEQFF.

V gene TRBV7-8 combines with J gene TRBJ2-2; TCRdb names TRBD1, which stays unverified in the absence of DNA. CDR3 size: 16 residues. CDR1 is SGHVS and CDR2 is FQNEAQ in the germline V gene. CDR3 protein: CASSQRQGPNTGELFF.

V usage is TRBV30 and J usage is TRBJ1-6. Germline V gene lookup returns CDR1 GTSNPN and CDR2 SVGIG (reference sequence). CDR3 size: 17 residues. Here the CDR3 reads CAWSVIFGRPTNSPLHF.

The chain uses TRBV20-1 and TRBJ1-4. This CDR3 comprises 14 residues. CDR1 DFQATT and CDR2 SNEGSKA come from the germline V gene (reference sequence). The CDR3 region is CSAPSQATNEKLFF.